These 25 T cell receptor beta chains were sequenced from one sample in a study of T cell repertoires in cytomegalovirus infection. These receptors have no identified antigens. From the reads, TCRdb called clonotypes with MiXCR, one entry per CDR3 protein. The sample lists approximately 280,000 distinct CDR3 sequences, less than 25% occurring once. The source was cultured PBMCs, collected from culture after CMV antigen stimulation. These receptor sequences come from a human donor in good health (CMV status not recorded). Some clones in this sample may be carry-over from other donors' samples.

This clonotype was detected a few times. The CDR3 is CSAVGLLKNIQYF. The DNA of the CDR3 is TGCAGCGCCGTGGGACTCCTCAAAAACATTCAGTACTTC. The gene calls are TRBV29-1 and TRBJ2-4; TRBD2 might be the D (6 bases). The V gene lost 7 bases and the J gene lost 3 bases, with 13 bases spanning the gap. This CDR3 is built from 13 residues. In germline, CDR1 is SQVTM, CDR2 ANQGSEA.

This clonotype has at least ten counts. The chain is built from TRBV6-1 and TRBJ2-7, with D tentatively TRBD2 (6 bases). Deletions cut 5 bases from V and 0 bases from J, with 14 bases between. CDR1 is MNHNS and CDR2 is SASEGT in the germline V gene. This CDR3 spans 15 amino acids. The CDR3 sequence: CASSLAAPSSYEQYF. The CDR3 nucleotides read TGTGCCAGCAGTTTAGCGGCTCCAAGCTCCTACGAGCAGTACTTC.

The rearrangement joins TRBV19 to TRBJ1-5; D might be TRBD1 (6 bases). With 4 bases removed from V and 7 bases from J, the gap between germline ends came to 17 bases. The CDR3 spans 15 residues. Germline V CDR1 and CDR2: LNHDA, SQIVND (reference sequence). The CDR3 nucleotides read TGTGCCAGTAGTACCCAACAGGGATTCAGCCAGCCCCAGCATTTT. Its protein product is CASSTQQGFSQPQHF.

This clonotype has more than one count but fewer than ten. The CDR3 nucleotides read TGTGCCAGCAGCTTCCTGTACAGGGGGATGAACACTGAAGCTTTCTTT. This sequence encodes CASSFLYRGMNTEAFF. The chain carries TRBV5-6 and TRBJ1-1; 8 bases line up with TRBD1. The V gene end was trimmed by 2 bases and the J gene end by 0 bases; junction bases not matched to a gene: 6. The CDR3 loop spans 16 amino acids. Germline V gene lookup returns CDR1 SGHDT and CDR2 YYEEEE.

The sample holds many counts of this clonotype. Here the CDR3 DNA reads TGTGCCAGCAGCTTAAGGACAGGGTCAAGTAAGAGCTCCTACAATGAGCAGTTCTTC. This sequence encodes CASSLRTGSSKSSYNEQFF. The chain has TRBV7-2 and TRBJ2-1; 8 positions match TRBD1. The germline gives CDR1 SGHTA, CDR2 FQGNSA. The length of the CDR3 is 19 residues. The ends lost 2 bases at V and 0 bases at J; junction bases unmatched: 12.

The V and J genes are TRBV30 and TRBJ2-1; TRBD2 agrees at 11 bases. After removal of 7 bases from V and 0 bases from J, the junction contained 2 bases not matched to a gene. CDR1 and CDR2 from the germline V gene are GTSNPN and SVGIG (reference sequence). This CDR3 region has 14 residues. CDR3 sequence reads: CAFTSGSSYNEQFF. CDR3 DNA sequence: TGTGCCTTTACTAGCGGGAGCTCCTACAATGAGCAGTTCTTC. Combining the CDR3 with reference TRBV30 and TRBJ2-1 gives the whole variable domain SQTIHQWPATLVQPVGSPLSLECTVEGTSNPNLYWYRQAAGRGLQLLFYSVGIGQISSEVPQNLSASRPQDRQFILSSKKLLLSDSGFYLCAFTSGSSYNEQFFGPGTRLTVL.

This clonotype appeared many times. The V and J genes are TRBV6-4 and TRBJ2-3; 12 bases map to TRBD2. The CDR3 runs 16 residues. J gave up 6 bases and V 4 bases, and 8 bases lay outside the gene matches. Germline V gene lookup returns CDR1 MRHNA and CDR2 SNTAGT. DNA for the CDR3: TGTGCCAGCAGTGCACTAGCGGGAGGCTTTACTGATACGCAGTATTTT. It codes for CASSALAGGFTDTQYF.

This clonotype showed up just a few times. The rearrangement links TRBV7-6 to TRBJ2-1; possible D gene TRBD2, 6 bases. From germline, CDR1 is SGHVS and CDR2 FNYEAQ. The V end was cut by 1 base, the J end by 10 bases, with 11 bases between. CDR3 size: 13 residues. In DNA, the CDR3 is TGTGCCAGCAGCTTAGAACTAGCTGGAGAGCAGTTCTTC. Translation: CASSLELAGEQFF. The full variable domain, with the rest looked up from reference TRBV7-6 and TRBJ2-1, is GAGVSQSPRYKVTKRGQDVALRCDPISGHVSLYWYRQALGQGPEFLTYFNYEAQQDKSGLPNDRFSAERPEGSISTLTIQRTEQRDSAMYRCASSLELAGEQFFGPGTRLTVL.

This chain uses TRBV27 with TRBJ1-5, with a possible D match to TRBD1 (5 bases). Trimming cost V 10 bases and J 6 bases, with 19 bases left between them. This CDR3 contains 14 residues. Germline CDR1 reads MNHEY; CDR2 reads SMNVEV (reference sequence). The CDR3, as DNA: TGTGCCATCCCTCTGGGGGTCCTGGGTCAGCCCCAGCATTTT. The encoded protein is CAIPLGVLGQPQHF.

This clonotype was recorded a few times. The chain is built from TRBV6-2 or TRBV6-3 and TRBJ1-1; no definite D call. Per the germline V gene, CDR1 is MNHEY and CDR2 is SVGEGT. This CDR3 has 17 residues. V gave up 2 bases and J gave up 0 bases, with 16 bases separating them. Here the CDR3 reads CASSYNRLGPMNTEAFF. CDR3 bases: TGTGCCAGCAGTTACAATAGGCTTGGACCCATGAACACTGAAGCTTTCTTT.

This clonotype was seen ten or more times. The CDR3 region is CASSRQVGGNTEAFF. In DNA, the CDR3 is TGTGCCAGCAGCCGACAGGTGGGAGGGAACACTGAAGCTTTCTTT. The chain combines TRBV7-2 with TRBJ1-1; maybe TRBD1 (6 bases). Germline lookup yields CDR1 SGHTA and CDR2 FQGNSA. The CDR3 has 15 amino acids. The germline V and J ends were trimmed by 5 bases and 1 base, with 14 bases remaining between them.

V usage is TRBV7-8 and J usage is TRBJ2-1; TRBD2 matches at 11 bases. Trimming cost V 5 bases and J 4 bases; bases outside gene matches: 7. There are 16 residues in the CDR3. Germline V gene data show CDR1 as SGHVS and CDR2 as FQNEAQ. In nucleotides, the CDR3 is TGTGCCAGCAGCACCCTCGGACTAGCGGGTTACAATGAGCAGTTCTTC. As protein: CASSTLGLAGYNEQFF.

The chain combines TRBV12-3 or TRBV12-4 with TRBJ1-5; D not certain. Trimming took off 3 bases at V and 5 bases at J, with 8 bases between the two ends. CDR3 length: 13 residues. This CDR3 is CASSFFADQPQHF. For the CDR3, the DNA is TGTGCCAGCAGTTTTTTTGCGGATCAGCCCCAGCATTTT.

J is TRBJ1-1 and V is TRBV5-1; D might be TRBD1 (5 bases). The CDR3 is 15 amino acids. CDR1 and CDR2 from the germline V gene are SGHRS and YFSETQ. Trimming pared 0 bases from V and 3 bases from J, leaving 12 bases between. The CDR3 region has the DNA TGCGCCAGCAGCTTGGAGAGGGGAAGGGACACTGAAGCTTTCTTT. It yields the protein CASSLERGRDTEAFF.

The chain uses TRBV6-1 and TRBJ2-5; no clear D. The CDR3 covers 11 residues. V lost 7 bases to trimming and J lost 7 bases, with 10 bases between them. CDR1 is MNHNS and CDR2 is SASEGT in the germline V gene. CDR3 protein: CASTTLVTQYF. The DNA for the CDR3 is TGTGCCAGCACAACCCTAGTGACCCAGTACTTC.

V usage is TRBV6-5 and J usage is TRBJ2-2; D may be TRBD1 (6 bases). CDR1 and CDR2 from the germline V gene are MNHEY and SVGAGI. The CDR3 extends over 12 amino acids. V lost 5 bases, J lost 8 bases, and 9 bases lay in between. CDR3 bases: TGTGCCAGCAGTAGAGGACAGGGGGAGCTGTTTTTT. Protein: CASSRGQGELFF.

This clonotype was seen ten or more times. The chain combines TRBV7-8 with TRBJ2-1; TRBD2 matches 13 bases. V lost 2 bases to trimming and J lost 1 base; unmatched junction nucleotides: 2. The CDR3 totals 17 residues. The germline CDR1 and CDR2 sequences are SGHVS and FQNEAQ. The DNA for the CDR3 is TGTGCCAGCAGCTTAACTAGCGGGAGGGGTTCCTACAATGAGCAGTTCTTC. Its translation: CASSLTSGRGSYNEQFF.

This clonotype was found many times. CDR3 sequence (DNA): TGTGCCAGCAGCCCGGCAAACTACAGGCATCCTACTAATGAAAAACTGTTTTTT. It yields the protein CASSPANYRHPTNEKLFF. The rearrangement links TRBV28 to TRBJ1-4; possibly TRBD1 for D (5 bases). The CDR3 has 18 amino acids. V lost 6 bases, J lost 2 bases, and 22 bases lay in between. Germline V gene data show CDR1 as MDHEN and CDR2 as SYDVKM.

DNA for the CDR3: TGTGCCACCAGCAGAGCTTATCTGGACACTGAAGCTTTCTTT. This codes for CATSRAYLDTEAFF. The V call is TRBV15, the J call TRBJ1-1; D gene uncertain. Germline V gives CDR1 LNHNV, CDR2 YYDKDF (reference sequence). Trimming left V 1 base short and J 3 bases short, with 9 bases between. There are 14 residues in the CDR3.

In its sample, this clonotype was seen many times. J is TRBJ2-7 and V is TRBV7-2; D unresolved. The CDR3 is 11 residues long. Germline-derived CDR1 and CDR2 are SGHTA and FQGNSA. V gave up 4 bases and J gave up 2 bases, with 3 bases separating them. This CDR3 reads CASSSTYEQYF. The CDR3 DNA is TGTGCCAGCAGCTCTACCTACGAGCAGTACTTC.

This clonotype came up a few times. V and J are TRBV5-1 and TRBJ2-3; perhaps TRBD1 as D (5 bases). The V gene lost 4 bases and the J gene lost 6 bases, with 15 bases spanning the gap. The germline CDR1 and CDR2 sequences are SGHRS and YFSETQ. CDR3 length equals 14 residues. CDR3 loop: CASSPVGAGDTQYF. The CDR3 DNA follows: TGCGCCAGCAGCCCGGTAGGGGCAGGTGATACGCAGTATTTT.

This clonotype has more than one count but fewer than ten. V usage is TRBV6-2 or TRBV6-3 and J usage is TRBJ2-2, with D perhaps matching TRBD1 (6 bases). The CDR3 covers 15 residues. The germline CDR1 and CDR2 sequences are MNHEY and SVGEGT. V shed 8 bases and J shed 0 bases, with 13 bases lying between them. In DNA, the CDR3 is TGTGCCAGCTCCGCCTGGACAGCGAACACCGGGGAGCTGTTTTTT. Translated, it gives CASSAWTANTGELFF.

This sequence joins TRBV3-1 and TRBJ2-1, with 13 positions matching TRBD2. The CDR3 sequence is 16 residues long. J lost 9 bases, V lost 1 base, and 6 bases had no gene match. Germline V lookup: CDR1 LGHDT, CDR2 YNNKEL (reference sequence). The chain's CDR3 is CASSQGTSGSSSEQFF. CDR3 DNA: TGTGCCAGCAGCCAAGGGACTAGCGGGAGTAGTAGTGAGCAGTTCTTC.

This clonotype was detected many times. The chain joins TRBV7-2 to TRBJ2-5, with unresolved D. In germline, CDR1 is SGHTA, CDR2 FQGNSA. Trimming shortened V by 5 bases and J by 2 bases, and 3 bases separated the two germline ends. The CDR3 has 11 residues. The CDR3 here is CASSAQETQYF. The CDR3 nucleotides read TGTGCCAGCAGCGCACAAGAGACCCAGTACTTC. The variable domain in full, with the rest retrieved from reference TRBV7-2 and TRBJ2-5, is GAGVSQSPSNKVTEKGKDVELRCDPISGHTALYWYRQSLGQGLEFLIYFQGNSAPDKSGLPSDRFSAERTGGSVSTLTIQRTQQEDSAVYLCASSAQETQYFGPGTRLLVL.

This chain links TRBV12-3 or TRBV12-4 with TRBJ2-3, with no clear D. This CDR3 has 16 amino acids. Deletions cut 3 bases from V and 2 bases from J, with 15 bases between. In nucleotides, the CDR3 is TGTGCCAGCAGTTTCCTATCCGGGCTACCCACAGATACGCAGTATTTT. Translating gives CASSFLSGLPTDTQYF.